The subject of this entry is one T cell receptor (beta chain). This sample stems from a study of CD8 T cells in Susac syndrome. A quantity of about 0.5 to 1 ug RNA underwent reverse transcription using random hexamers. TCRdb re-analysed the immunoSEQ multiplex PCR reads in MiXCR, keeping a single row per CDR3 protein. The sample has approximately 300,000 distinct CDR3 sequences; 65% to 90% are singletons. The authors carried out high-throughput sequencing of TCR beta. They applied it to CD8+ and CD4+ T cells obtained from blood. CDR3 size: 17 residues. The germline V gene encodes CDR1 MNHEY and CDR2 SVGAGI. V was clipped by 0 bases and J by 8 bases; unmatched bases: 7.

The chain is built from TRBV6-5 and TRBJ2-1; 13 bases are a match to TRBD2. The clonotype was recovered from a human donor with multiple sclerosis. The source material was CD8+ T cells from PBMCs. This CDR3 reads CASSYSMTSGRLDEQFF. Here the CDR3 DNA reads TGTGCCAGCAGTTACTCCATGACTAGCGGGAGGTTGGATGAGCAGTTCTTC.